The 9 T cell receptor beta chains below all came from one sample that was sequenced in a study of metastatic and nonmetastatic thyroid tumors. TCRdb reprocessed the PCR reads using MiXCR. The data show about 41,000 clones, approximately 24% seen once. All patients reached thyroid surgery having received no treatment beforehand. Sequencing was carried out using tumor tissue. The receptors were sampled from a female donor with papillary thyroid cancer or a benign thyroid nodule (not recorded which). Some clones in this sample may be carry-over from other donors' samples.

This clone was counted a few times. V and J are TRBV3-1 and TRBJ1-2; D may be TRBD1 (5 bases). From germline, CDR1 is LGHDT and CDR2 YNNKEL (reference sequence). This CDR3 is built from 16 residues. V was trimmed by 1 base and J by 2 bases, leaving 14 bases between them. The DNA of the CDR3 is TGTGCCAGCAGCCAAGGCGGGGCGGGGGGAAACTATGGCTACACCTTC. Protein: CASSQGGAGGNYGYTF.

The chain couples TRBV20-1 to TRBJ2-1; no definite D call. V shed 5 bases and J shed 6 bases, with 5 bases lying between them. The CDR3 has 10 amino acids. Germline V gene lookup returns CDR1 DFQATT and CDR2 SNEGSKA (reference sequence). CDR3 amino acids: CSADANEQFF. The CDR3 nucleotides read TGCAGTGCTGACGCCAATGAGCAGTTCTTC.

At least ten counts were recorded for this clone. This chain joins TRBV3-1 and TRBJ2-7; D might be TRBD1 (5 bases). CDR1 LGHDT and CDR2 YNNKEL come from the germline V gene (reference sequence). V was trimmed by 2 bases and J by 6 bases, leaving 11 bases between them. The CDR3 totals 13 residues. Here the CDR3 reads CASSQTGKAEQYF. Written as DNA, the CDR3 is TGTGCCAGCAGCCAAACAGGTAAAGCCGAGCAGTACTTC.

This chain joins TRBV20-1 and TRBJ2-2; 8 bases match TRBD2. With V trimmed by 5 bases and J by 6 bases, 8 bases remained unmatched. Germline CDR1 and CDR2: DFQATT and SNEGSKA (reference sequence). The CDR3 contains 14 residues. The chain's CDR3 is CSAPHLTSAGELFF. The CDR3 DNA reads as TGCAGTGCTCCCCACCTGACTAGCGCCGGGGAGCTGTTTTTT.

This clone came up a few times. The CDR3: CASSVTFYEQYF. Written as DNA, the CDR3 is TGTGCCAGCAGTGTGACCTTTTACGAGCAGTACTTC. The chain recombines TRBV2 with TRBJ2-7; D remains ambiguous. V lost 4 bases and J 4 bases, leaving 8 bases between the germline ends. This CDR3 spans 12 amino acids. Germline V lookup: CDR1 SNHLY, CDR2 FYNNEI.

In this sample, this clone turned up a few times. The chain links TRBV6-6 to TRBJ2-7, with TRBD2 matching 8 bases. V lost 11 bases, J lost 4 bases, and 19 bases stayed unmatched. The germline V gene encodes CDR1 MNHNY and CDR2 SVGAGI (reference sequence). CDR3 size: 16 residues. CDR3 sequence (DNA): TGTGCCTGCAACCGGAACAGGGTCGGGAGGGCTTACGAGCAGTACTTC. Translating gives CACNRNRVGRAYEQYF.

This clone was seen only a few times. The chain recombines TRBV2 with TRBJ2-7; weak D call: TRBD2 (6 bases). This CDR3 is built from 14 residues. Between the trimmed V and J ends, which lost 4 bases and 1 base, there was a span of 11 bases. Germline V gene data show CDR1 as SNHLY and CDR2 as FYNNEI. The CDR3 sequence: CASSAGSGSYEQYF. CDR3 sequence (DNA): TGTGCCAGCAGTGCAGGTAGCGGTTCCTACGAGCAGTACTTC.

The genes are TRBV12-3 or TRBV12-4 and TRBJ2-2; no reliable D call. Trimming cost V 1 base and J 5 bases, with 8 bases left between them. The CDR3 loop spans 14 amino acids. In DNA form, the CDR3 reads TGTGCCAGCAGTTTAGGGGTTTCGACCGGGGAGCTGTTTTTT. Its protein product is CASSLGVSTGELFF.

This clone was observed a few times. V gene TRBV12-5 combines with J gene TRBJ2-3; D gene uncertain. Germline CDR1 reads LGHNT; CDR2 reads FRNRAP. V gave up 5 bases and J gave up 2 bases, with 11 bases separating them. The CDR3 is 14 amino acids. CDR3 amino acids: CASGPSSITDTQYF. CDR3 nucleotide sequence: TGTGCTAGTGGTCCCAGTTCCATCACAGATACGCAGTATTTT.